This TCR beta chain emerged from a study of blood T cells in healthy people across ages. PCR was performed a second time for roughly 7 to 11 cycles using a sample-barcoded 5' primer and a J-beta primer mix. MiXCR, applied by TCRdb to the 5' RACE reads, yields one record per CDR3 protein. Counted here are nearly 800,000 distinct CDR3 sequences, 45% to 70% occurring once; the ten biggest clones make up more than 25%. Germline V gene sequence: CDR1 SGHTA, CDR2 FQGTGA. The CDR3 has 12 residues. V lost 2 bases and J lost 9, with 8 bases in between. There were at least 6 micrograms of total RNA extracted from every sample.

This receptor was taken from a man in his forties or fifties in good health. The chain joins TRBV7-3 to TRBJ2-1; D gene unclear. Sequencing was performed on blood. CDR3: CASSLGPGEQFF. DNA for the CDR3: TGTGCCAGCAGCTTAGGACCTGGTGAGCAGTTCTTC. Together with reference TRBV7-3 and TRBJ2-1, the CDR3 gives the full variable domain: GAGVSQTPSNKVTEKGKYVELRCDPISGHTALYWYRQSLGQGPEFLIYFQGTGAADDSGLPNDRFFAVRPEGSVSTLKIQRTERGDSAVYLCASSLGPGEQFFGPGTRLTVL.